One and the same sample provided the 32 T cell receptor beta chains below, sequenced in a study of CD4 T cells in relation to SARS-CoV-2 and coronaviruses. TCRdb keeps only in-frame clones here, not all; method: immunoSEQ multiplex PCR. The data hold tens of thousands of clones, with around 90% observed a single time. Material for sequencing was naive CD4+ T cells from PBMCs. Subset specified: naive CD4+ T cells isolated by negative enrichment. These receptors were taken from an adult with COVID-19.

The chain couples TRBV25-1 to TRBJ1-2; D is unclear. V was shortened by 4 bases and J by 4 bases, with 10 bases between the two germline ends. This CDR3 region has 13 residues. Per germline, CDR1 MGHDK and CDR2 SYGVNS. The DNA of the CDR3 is TGTGCCAGCAGTGCTAGTGGGTTCTATGGCTACACCTTC. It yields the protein CASSASGFYGYTF.

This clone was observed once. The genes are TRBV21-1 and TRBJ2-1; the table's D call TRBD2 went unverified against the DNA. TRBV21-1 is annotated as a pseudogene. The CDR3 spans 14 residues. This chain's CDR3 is CASSLSKLNNEQFF. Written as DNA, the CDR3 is TGTGCCAGCAGCCTTAGTAAATTGAACAATGAGCAGTTCTTC.

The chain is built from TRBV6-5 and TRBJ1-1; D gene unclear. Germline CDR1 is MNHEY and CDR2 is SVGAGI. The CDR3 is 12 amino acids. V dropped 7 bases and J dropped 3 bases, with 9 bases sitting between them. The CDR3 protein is CASTSSHTEAFF. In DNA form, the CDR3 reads TGTGCCAGCACCAGCTCCCACACTGAAGCTTTCTTT.

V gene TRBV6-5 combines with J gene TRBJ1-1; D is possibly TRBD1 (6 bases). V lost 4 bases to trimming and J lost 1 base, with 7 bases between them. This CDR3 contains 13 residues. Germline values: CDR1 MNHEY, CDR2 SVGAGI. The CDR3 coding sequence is TGTGCCAGCAGTTCGGGACAGAACACTGAAGCTTTCTTT. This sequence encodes CASSSGQNTEAFF.

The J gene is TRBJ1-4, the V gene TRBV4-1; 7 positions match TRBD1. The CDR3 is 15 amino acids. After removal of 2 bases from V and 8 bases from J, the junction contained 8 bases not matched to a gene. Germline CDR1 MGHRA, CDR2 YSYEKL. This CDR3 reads CASSQPWTGGEKLFF. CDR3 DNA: TGCGCCAGCAGCCAACCTTGGACAGGCGGAGAAAAACTGTTTTTT.

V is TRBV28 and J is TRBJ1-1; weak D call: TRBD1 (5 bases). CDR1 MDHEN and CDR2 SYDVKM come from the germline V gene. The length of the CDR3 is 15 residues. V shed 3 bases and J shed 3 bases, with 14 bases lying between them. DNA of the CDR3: TGTGCCAGCAGTTTGGGGGGGGACGTCGACACTGAAGCTTTCTTT. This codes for CASSLGGDVDTEAFF.

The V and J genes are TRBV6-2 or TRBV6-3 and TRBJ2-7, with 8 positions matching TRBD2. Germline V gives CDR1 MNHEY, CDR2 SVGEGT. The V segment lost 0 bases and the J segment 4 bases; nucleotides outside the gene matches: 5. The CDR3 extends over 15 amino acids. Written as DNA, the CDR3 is TGTGCCAGCAGTTACTCGAGCGGGAGTAGGTACGAGCAGTACTTC. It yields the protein CASSYSSGSRYEQYF.

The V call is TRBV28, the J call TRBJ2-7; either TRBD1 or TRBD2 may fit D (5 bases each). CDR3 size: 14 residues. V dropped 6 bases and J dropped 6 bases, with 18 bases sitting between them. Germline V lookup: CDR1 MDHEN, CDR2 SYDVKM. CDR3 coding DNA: TGTGCCAGCAGAGACTTTACCGGGACGAGCGAGCAGTACTTC. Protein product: CASRDFTGTSEQYF. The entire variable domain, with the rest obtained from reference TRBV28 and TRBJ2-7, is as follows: DVKVTQSSRYLVKRTGEKVFLECVQDMDHENMFWYRQDPGLGLRLIYFSYDVKMKEKGDIPEGYSVSREKKERFSLILESASTNQTSMYLCASRDFTGTSEQYFGPGTRLTVT.

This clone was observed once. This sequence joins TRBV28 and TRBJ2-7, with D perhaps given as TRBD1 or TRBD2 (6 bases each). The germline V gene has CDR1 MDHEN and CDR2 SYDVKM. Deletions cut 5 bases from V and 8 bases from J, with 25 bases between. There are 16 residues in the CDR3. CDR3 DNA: TGTGCCAGCAGTGCCGTCGATTGGGGGGCGACAAGGAAGCAGTACTTC. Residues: CASSAVDWGATRKQYF.

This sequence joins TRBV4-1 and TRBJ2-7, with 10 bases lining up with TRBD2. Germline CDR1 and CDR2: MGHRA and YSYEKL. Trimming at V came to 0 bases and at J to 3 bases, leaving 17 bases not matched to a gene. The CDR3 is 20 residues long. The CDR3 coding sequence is TGCGCCAGCAGCCAAGATGGTTATGTGTCTCCTAGCGGGAGAATCTACGAGCAGTACTTC. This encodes CASSQDGYVSPSGRIYEQYF.

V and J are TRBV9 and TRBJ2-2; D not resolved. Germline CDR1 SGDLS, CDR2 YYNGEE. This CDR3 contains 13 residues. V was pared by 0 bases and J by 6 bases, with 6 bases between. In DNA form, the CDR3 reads TGTGCCAGCAGCGTAGTAAGTGCCGGGGAGCTGTTTTTT. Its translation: CASSVVSAGELFF.

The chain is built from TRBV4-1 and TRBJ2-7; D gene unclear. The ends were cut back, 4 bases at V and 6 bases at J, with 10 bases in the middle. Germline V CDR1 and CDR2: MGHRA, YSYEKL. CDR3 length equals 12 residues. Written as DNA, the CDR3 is TGCGCCAGCAGCCCTACCTACGGCGAGCAGTACTTC. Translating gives CASSPTYGEQYF.

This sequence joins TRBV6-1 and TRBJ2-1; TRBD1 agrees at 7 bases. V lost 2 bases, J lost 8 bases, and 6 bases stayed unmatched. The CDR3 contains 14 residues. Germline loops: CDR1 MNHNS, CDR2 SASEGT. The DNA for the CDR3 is TGTGCCAGCAGTGAAAGGGGGCGCCCCGATGAGCAGTTCTTC. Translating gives CASSERGRPDEQFF.

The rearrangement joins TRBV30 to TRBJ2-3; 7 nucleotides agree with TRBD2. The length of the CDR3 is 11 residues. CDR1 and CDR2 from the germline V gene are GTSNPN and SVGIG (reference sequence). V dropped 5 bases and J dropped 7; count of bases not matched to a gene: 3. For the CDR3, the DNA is TGTGCCTGGGTGACTAGCTATACGCAGTATTTT. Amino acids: CAWVTSYTQYF. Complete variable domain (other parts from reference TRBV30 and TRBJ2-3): SQTIHQWPATLVQPVGSPLSLECTVEGTSNPNLYWYRQAAGRGLQLLFYSVGIGQISSEVPQNLSASRPQDRQFILSSKKLLLSDSGFYLCAWVTSYTQYFGPGTRLTVL.

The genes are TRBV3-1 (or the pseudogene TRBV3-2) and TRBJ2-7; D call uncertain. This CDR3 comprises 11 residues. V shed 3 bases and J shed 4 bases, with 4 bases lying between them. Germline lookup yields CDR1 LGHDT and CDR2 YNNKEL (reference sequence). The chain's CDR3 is CASSHRYEQYF. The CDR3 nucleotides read TGTGCCAGCAGCCATCGTTACGAGCAGTACTTC.

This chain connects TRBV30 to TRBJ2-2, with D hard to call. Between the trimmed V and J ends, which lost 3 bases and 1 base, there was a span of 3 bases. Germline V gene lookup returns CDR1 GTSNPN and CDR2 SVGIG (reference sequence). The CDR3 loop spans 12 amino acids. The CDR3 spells CAWRENTGELFF. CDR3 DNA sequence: TGTGCCTGGAGAGAGAACACCGGGGAGCTGTTTTTT.

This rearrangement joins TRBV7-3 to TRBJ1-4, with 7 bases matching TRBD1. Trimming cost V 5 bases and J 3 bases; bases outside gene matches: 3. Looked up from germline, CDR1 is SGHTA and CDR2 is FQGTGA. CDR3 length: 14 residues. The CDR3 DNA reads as TGTGCCAGCAGCCCGACAGGGCCTAATGAAAAACTGTTTTTT. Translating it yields CASSPTGPNEKLFF.

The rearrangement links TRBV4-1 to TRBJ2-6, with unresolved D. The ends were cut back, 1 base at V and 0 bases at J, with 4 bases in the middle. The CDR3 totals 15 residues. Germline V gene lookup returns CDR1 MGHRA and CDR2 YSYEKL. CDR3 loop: CASSQGSSGANVLTF. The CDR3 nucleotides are TGCGCCAGCAGCCAAGGAAGCTCTGGGGCCAACGTCCTGACTTTC.

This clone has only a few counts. The CDR3 loop is CATSRDAGVRFF. The DNA for the CDR3 is TGTGCCACCAGCAGAGACGCGGGAGTGCGGTTCTTC. The rearrangement uses TRBV15 and TRBJ2-1; 7 nucleotides agree with TRBD2. The CDR3 is 12 residues long. In germline, CDR1 is LNHNV, CDR2 YYDKDF (reference sequence). V lost 0 bases to trimming and J lost 15 bases; unmatched junction nucleotides: 5.

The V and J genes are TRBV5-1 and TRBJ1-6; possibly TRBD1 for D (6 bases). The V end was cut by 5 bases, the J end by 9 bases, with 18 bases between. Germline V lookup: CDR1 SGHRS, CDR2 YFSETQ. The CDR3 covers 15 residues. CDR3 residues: CASRPSAEDSSPLHF. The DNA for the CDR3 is TGCGCCAGCAGACCCTCGGCCGAGGACAGTTCACCCCTCCACTTT.

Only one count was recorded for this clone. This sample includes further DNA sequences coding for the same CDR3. The CDR3 spells CAIRASTDTQYF. CDR3 coding DNA: TGTGCCATCAGAGCTAGCACAGATACGCAGTATTTT. The chain combines TRBV10-3 with TRBJ2-3; D unclear. In germline, CDR1 is ENHRY, CDR2 SYGVKD. The V and J ends lost 6 bases and 0 bases respectively, with 4 bases between them. The CDR3 contains 12 residues.

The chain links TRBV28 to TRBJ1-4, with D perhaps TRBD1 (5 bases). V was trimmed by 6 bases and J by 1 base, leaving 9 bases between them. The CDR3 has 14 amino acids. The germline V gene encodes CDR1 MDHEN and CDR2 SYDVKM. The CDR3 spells CASRYGQTNEKLFF. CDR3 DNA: TGTGCCAGCAGATATGGACAAACTAATGAAAAACTGTTTTTT.

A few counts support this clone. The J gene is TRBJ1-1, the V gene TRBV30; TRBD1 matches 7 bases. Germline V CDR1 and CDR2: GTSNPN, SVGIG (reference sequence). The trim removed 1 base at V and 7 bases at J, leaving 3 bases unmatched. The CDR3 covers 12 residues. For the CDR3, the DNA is TGTGCCTGGAGTGGGGGACAGCTTGAAGCTTTCTTT. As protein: CAWSGGQLEAFF.

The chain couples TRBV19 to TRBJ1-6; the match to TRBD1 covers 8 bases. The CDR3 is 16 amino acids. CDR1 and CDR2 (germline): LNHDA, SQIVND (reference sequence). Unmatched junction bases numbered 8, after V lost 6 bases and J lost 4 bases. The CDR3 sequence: CASRIQGDAYNSPLHF. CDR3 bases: TGTGCCAGTAGGATACAGGGGGACGCATATAATTCACCCCTCCACTTT.

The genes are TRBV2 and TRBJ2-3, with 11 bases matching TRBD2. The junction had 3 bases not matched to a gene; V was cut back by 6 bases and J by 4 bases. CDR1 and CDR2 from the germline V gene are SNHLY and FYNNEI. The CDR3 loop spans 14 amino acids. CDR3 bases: TGTGCCAGCAGCCTAGCGGGAGGCGCAGATACGCAGTATTTT. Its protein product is CASSLAGGADTQYF. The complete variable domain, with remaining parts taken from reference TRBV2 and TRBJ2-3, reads EPEVTQTPSHQVTQMGQEVILRCVPISNHLYFYWYRQILGQKVEFLVSFYNNEISEKSEIFDDQFSVERPDGSNFTLKIRSTKLEDSAMYFCASSLAGGADTQYFGPGTRLTVL.

CDR3 bases: TGTGCCAGCAGCACAATAGGGACTAGCGGGGGCACAGATACGCAGTATTTT. It codes for CASSTIGTSGGTDTQYF. This chain joins TRBV2 and TRBJ2-3; 13 positions agree with TRBD2. The germline CDR1 and CDR2 sequences are SNHLY and FYNNEI. J lost 1 base, V lost 6 bases, and 7 bases had no gene match. This CDR3 is built from 17 residues.

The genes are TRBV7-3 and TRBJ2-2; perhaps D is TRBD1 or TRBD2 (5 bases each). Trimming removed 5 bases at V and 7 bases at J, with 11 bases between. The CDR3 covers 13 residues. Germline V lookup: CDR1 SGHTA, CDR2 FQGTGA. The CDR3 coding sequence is TGTGCCAGCAGCCGGGACGGCCTCGGGGAGCTGTTTTTT. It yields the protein CASSRDGLGELFF.

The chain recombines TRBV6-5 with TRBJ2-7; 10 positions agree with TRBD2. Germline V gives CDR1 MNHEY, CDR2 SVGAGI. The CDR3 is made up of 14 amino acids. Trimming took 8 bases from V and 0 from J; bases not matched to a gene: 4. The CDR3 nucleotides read TGTGCCAGCTCATGGACTAGCGGCTCCTACGAGCAGTACTTC. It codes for CASSWTSGSYEQYF.

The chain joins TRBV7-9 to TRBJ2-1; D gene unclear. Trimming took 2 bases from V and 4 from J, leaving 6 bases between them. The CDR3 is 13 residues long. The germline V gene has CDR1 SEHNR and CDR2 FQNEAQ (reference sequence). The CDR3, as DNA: TGTGCCAGCAGCTTAACGCGTTACAATGAGCAGTTCTTC. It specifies CASSLTRYNEQFF.

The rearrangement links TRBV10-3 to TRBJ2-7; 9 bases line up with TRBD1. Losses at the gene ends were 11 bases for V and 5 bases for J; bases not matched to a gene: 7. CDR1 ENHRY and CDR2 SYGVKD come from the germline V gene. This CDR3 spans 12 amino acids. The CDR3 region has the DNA TGTGCCGCGGGGGACAGGGTAAACGAGCAGTACTTC. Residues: CAAGDRVNEQYF.

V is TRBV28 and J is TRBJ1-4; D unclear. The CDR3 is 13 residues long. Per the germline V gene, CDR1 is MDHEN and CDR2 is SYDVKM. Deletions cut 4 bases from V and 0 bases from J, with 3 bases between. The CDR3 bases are TGTGCCAGCAGTTCCGCAACTAATGAAAAACTGTTTTTT. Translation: CASSSATNEKLFF. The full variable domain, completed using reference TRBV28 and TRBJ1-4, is DVKVTQSSRYLVKRTGEKVFLECVQDMDHENMFWYRQDPGLGLRLIYFSYDVKMKEKGDIPEGYSVSREKKERFSLILESASTNQTSMYLCASSSATNEKLFFGSGTQLSVL.

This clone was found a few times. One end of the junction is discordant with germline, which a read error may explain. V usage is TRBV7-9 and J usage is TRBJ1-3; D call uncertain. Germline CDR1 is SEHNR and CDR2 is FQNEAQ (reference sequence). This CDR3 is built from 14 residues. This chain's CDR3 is CASTLLSSGNTIYF. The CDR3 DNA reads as TGTGCCAGCACCTTACTGAGCTCTGGAAACACCATATATTTT.